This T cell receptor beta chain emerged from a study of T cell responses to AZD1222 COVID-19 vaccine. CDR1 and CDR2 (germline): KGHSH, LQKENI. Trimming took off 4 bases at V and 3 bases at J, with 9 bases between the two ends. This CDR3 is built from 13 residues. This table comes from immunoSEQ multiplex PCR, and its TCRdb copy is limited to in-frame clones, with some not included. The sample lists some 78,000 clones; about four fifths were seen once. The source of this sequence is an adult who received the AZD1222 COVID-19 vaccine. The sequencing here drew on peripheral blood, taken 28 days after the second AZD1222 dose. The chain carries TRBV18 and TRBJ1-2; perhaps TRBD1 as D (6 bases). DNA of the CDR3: TGTGCCAGCTCACTGGACAGTTACTATGGCTACACCTTC. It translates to CASSLDSYYGYTF.